What follows are 19 T cell receptor beta chains derived from one specimen sequenced in a study of cytomegalovirus exposure and HLA in healthy donors (dated by TCRdb to 2016 to 2017). Receptor libraries were prepared by the immunoSEQ multiplex PCR assay. A mixture of 60 forward primers for TCR Vbeta segments and 13 reverse primers for TCR Jbeta segments was used in the multiplex PCR. What TCRdb holds here is the immuneACCESS table cut down to in-frame rearrangements. Part of the clones is not present; checked against another copy, under half of the missing clones reflect an unresolved V gene, and the others are unexplained. This sample holds around 140,000 clones; roughly 79% were observed only once. Clones ranked in the top ten supply around 10% of the sample. Sequences were obtained from PBMCs. The receptor set was obtained from a woman aged 60-70 years in good health and CMV-seropositive.

This chain uses TRBV7-9 with TRBJ2-2, with TRBD2 matching 7 bases. V shed 5 bases and J 3 bases; nucleotides not matched to a gene: 9. Germline CDR1 SEHNR, CDR2 FQNEAQ (reference sequence). The length of the CDR3 is 16 residues. This CDR3 reads CASSGSYRGDTGELFF. The CDR3, as DNA: TGTGCCAGCAGCGGTTCGTACCGGGGGGACACCGGGGAGCTGTTTTTT. Filled out from reference TRBV7-9 and TRBJ2-2, the complete variable domain reads DTGVSQNPRHKITKRGQNVTFRCDPISEHNRLYWYRQTLGQGPEFLTYFQNEAQLEKSRLLSDRFSAERPKGSFSTLEIQRTEQGDSAMYLCASSGSYRGDTGELFFGEGSRLTVL.

CDR3 nucleotides: TGTGCCAGTAAAGTCGGACAGATTGTCAATCAGCCCCAGCATTTT. Translation: CASKVGQIVNQPQHF. The chain uses TRBV19 and TRBJ1-5, with a weak D call TRBD1 (6 bases). Germline V gene sequence: CDR1 LNHDA, CDR2 SQIVND (reference sequence). Trimming shortened V by 7 bases and J by 3 bases, and 16 bases separated the two germline ends. The CDR3 sequence is 15 residues long.

The chain carries TRBV6-5 and TRBJ2-5; TRBD2 matches at 14 bases. Per germline, CDR1 MNHEY and CDR2 SVGAGI. J gave up 7 bases and V 6 bases, and 4 bases lay outside the gene matches. CDR3 size: 14 residues. The CDR3 is CASSPGLAGGTQYF. The DNA of the CDR3 is TGTGCCAGCAGCCCTGGACTAGCGGGAGGGACCCAGTACTTC.

The chain recombines TRBV4-1 with TRBJ2-1; no firm D call. CDR1 is MGHRA, CDR2 YSYEKL, per germline. The CDR3 totals 17 residues. V was shortened by 2 bases and J by 0 bases, with 14 bases between the two germline ends. This CDR3 reads CASSQKPFSSSYNEQFF. The CDR3, as DNA: TGCGCCAGCAGCCAAAAGCCTTTTAGTTCCTCCTACAATGAGCAGTTCTTC.

This chain connects TRBV10-1 to TRBJ2-1, with TRBD2 matching 10 bases. Germline CDR1 reads WNHNN; CDR2 reads SYGVQD (reference sequence). The CDR3 loop spans 14 amino acids. V lost 10 bases and J lost 7; bases outside the gene matches: 10. The CDR3 DNA is TGCGCCACCAGAGCGGGAGGGCCTGGAAATGAGCAGTTCTTC. Encoded protein: CATRAGGPGNEQFF.

J is TRBJ2-3 and V is TRBV11-3, with 10 bases identical to TRBD1. The V gene end was trimmed by 5 bases and the J gene end by 8 bases; junction bases not matched to a gene: 13. Germline CDR1 and CDR2: SGHNT and YENEEA. The length of the CDR3 is 16 residues. CDR3 bases: TGTGCCAGCAGCCCCCCGGGACAGGGGCAATGGGGTACGCAGTATTTT. Translating gives CASSPPGQGQWGTQYF.

V usage is TRBV4-1 and J usage is TRBJ2-7, with 9 nucleotides matching TRBD1. CDR1 and CDR2 from the germline V gene are MGHRA and YSYEKL. With 4 bases clipped from V and 5 bases from J, the junction kept 9 bases outside the gene matches. This CDR3 has 15 amino acids. The CDR3 is CASSRETGGWNEQYF. In DNA form, the CDR3 reads TGCGCCAGCAGCCGAGAGACAGGGGGTTGGAACGAGCAGTACTTC.

CDR3 sequence (DNA): TGTGCCAGCAGCCCTAGGCTAGCGGGAGGGCCAGATACGCAGTATTTT. Encoded protein: CASSPRLAGGPDTQYF. The chain couples TRBV7-9 to TRBJ2-3; 12 nucleotides match TRBD2. Per the germline V gene, CDR1 is SEHNR and CDR2 is FQNEAQ (reference sequence). J was trimmed by 4 bases and V by 5 bases; bases with no gene match: 7. The CDR3 sequence is 16 residues long.

V and J are TRBV29-1 and TRBJ2-1; 7 bases match TRBD1. V dropped 1 base and J dropped 0; count of bases not matched to a gene: 6. Germline V gene sequence: CDR1 SQVTM, CDR2 ANQGSEA. This CDR3 is built from 16 residues. The CDR3 DNA is TGCAGCGTTGAAGGGACAGGCGCCAGCTCCTACAATGAGCAGTTCTTC. Protein sequence: CSVEGTGASSYNEQFF.

The chain is built from TRBV6-5 and TRBJ2-3, with TRBD2 matching over 7 bases. Germline values: CDR1 MNHEY, CDR2 SVGAGI. This CDR3 comprises 15 residues. V was pared by 7 bases and J by 4 bases, with 11 bases of the junction left unmatched. CDR3: CASTEGGGRADTQYF. The DNA for the CDR3 is TGTGCCAGCACTGAGGGAGGAGGGAGGGCAGATACGCAGTATTTT.

About this clone itself: Other DNA sequences from this sample encode an identical CDR3 as well. The chain couples TRBV27 to TRBJ1-2; TRBD1 matches 9 bases. J gave up 2 bases and V 6 bases, and 4 bases lay outside the gene matches. From germline, CDR1 is MNHEY and CDR2 SMNVEV (reference sequence). The CDR3 is 14 amino acids. The CDR3 spells CASSRDRDNYGYTF. The DNA of the CDR3 is TGTGCCAGCAGCCGGGACAGGGACAACTATGGCTACACCTTC.

This sequence joins TRBV27 and TRBJ1-4, with a tentative D call TRBD1 (6 bases). CDR3 length equals 13 residues. Per the germline V gene, CDR1 is MNHEY and CDR2 is SMNVEV (reference sequence). V lost 4 bases to trimming and J lost 5 bases, with 8 bases between them. The CDR3 bases are TGTGCCAGCAGTTGGACAGTGAATGAAAAACTGTTTTTT. Its protein product is CASSWTVNEKLFF. Variable domain in full (rest from reference TRBV27 and TRBJ1-4): EAQVTQNPRYLITVTGKKLTVTCSQNMNHEYMSWYRQDPGLGLRQIYYSMNVEVTDKGDVPEGYKVSRKEKRNFPLILESPSPNQTSLYFCASSWTVNEKLFFGSGTQLSVL.

The chain links TRBV5-1 to TRBJ2-3; 9 nucleotides agree with TRBD2. Unmatched junction bases numbered 5, after V lost 1 base and J lost 2 bases. The CDR3 covers 16 residues. The germline V gene has CDR1 SGHRS and CDR2 YFSETQ. The CDR3 sequence is CASSLSLAGLTDTQYF. CDR3 nucleotide sequence: TGCGCCAGCAGCTTGTCCCTAGCGGGACTCACAGATACGCAGTATTTT.

This clone has just one count. The CDR3 spells CATLTGTLNTGELFF. The CDR3 region has the DNA TGTGCCACTCTGACCGGGACTTTGAACACCGGGGAGCTGTTTTTT. V usage is TRBV6-6 and J usage is TRBJ2-2, with D possibly matching TRBD2 (6 bases). CDR3 length: 15 residues. Per the germline V gene, CDR1 is MNHNY and CDR2 is SVGAGI (reference sequence). Trimming took 10 bases from V and 1 from J, leaving 16 bases between them.

This clone was detected only once. This rearrangement joins TRBV19 to TRBJ2-1; D is unresolved. Germline lookup yields CDR1 LNHDA and CDR2 SQIVND (reference sequence). This CDR3 comprises 13 residues. The V gene lost 3 bases and the J gene lost 9 bases, with 12 bases spanning the gap. The DNA of the CDR3 is TGTGCCAGTAGTATTACTGGTTCTGCTGAGCAGTTCTTC. Translation: CASSITGSAEQFF.

The V and J genes are TRBV7-9 and TRBJ2-7; 9 positions agree with TRBD1. This CDR3 contains 16 residues. V lost 4 bases, J lost 3 bases, and 10 bases stayed unmatched. Germline V lookup: CDR1 SEHNR, CDR2 FQNEAQ (reference sequence). The CDR3 protein is CASSSPRTGDNYEQYF. CDR3 sequence (DNA): TGTGCCAGCAGCTCCCCTCGGACAGGGGATAACTACGAGCAGTACTTC.

As regards this clone: The conserved final phenylalanine or tryptophan is absent from the CDR3, which likely points to a read error. The J gene is TRBJ1-2, the V gene TRBV6-5; D unclear. V was pared by 5 bases and J by 2 bases, with 6 bases between. The length of the CDR3 is 12 residues. The germline V gene encodes CDR1 MNHEY and CDR2 SVGAGI. CDR3 coding DNA: TGTGCCAGCAGTACTCAGAACTATGGCTACACCCTC. It is translated as CASSTQNYGYTL.

This chain links TRBV11-3 with TRBJ2-3, with D unresolved. The CDR3 is 15 residues long. V was trimmed by 5 bases and J by 4 bases, leaving 16 bases between them. Germline CDR1 SGHNT, CDR2 YENEEA. The CDR3 here is CASSQEDLMADTQYF. The CDR3 DNA follows: TGTGCCAGCAGCCAAGAGGATCTTATGGCAGATACGCAGTATTTT.

V and J are TRBV28 and TRBJ1-1, with D possibly being TRBD1 (6 bases). From germline, CDR1 is MDHEN and CDR2 SYDVKM. The V and J ends lost 2 bases and 5 bases respectively, with 15 bases between them. The CDR3 runs 15 residues. The CDR3, as DNA: TGTGCCAGCAGTTTAGGGGTCACAGGGCGGACTGAAGCTTTCTTT. Its translation: CASSLGVTGRTEAFF.